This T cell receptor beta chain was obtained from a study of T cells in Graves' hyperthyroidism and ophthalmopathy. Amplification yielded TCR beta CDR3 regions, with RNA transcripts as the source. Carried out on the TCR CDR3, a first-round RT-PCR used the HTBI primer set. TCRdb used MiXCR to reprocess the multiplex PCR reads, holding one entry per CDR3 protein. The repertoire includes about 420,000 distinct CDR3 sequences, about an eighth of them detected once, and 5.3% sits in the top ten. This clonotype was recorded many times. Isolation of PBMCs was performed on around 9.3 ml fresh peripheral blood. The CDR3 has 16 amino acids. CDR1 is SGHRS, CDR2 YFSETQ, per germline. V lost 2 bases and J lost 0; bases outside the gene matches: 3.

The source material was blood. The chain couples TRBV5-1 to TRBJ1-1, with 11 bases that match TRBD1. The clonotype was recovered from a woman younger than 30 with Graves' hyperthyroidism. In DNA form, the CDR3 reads TGCGCCAGCAGCTTCCGGGACAGGGGGGTGAACACTGAAGCTTTCTTT. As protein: CASSFRDRGVNTEAFF.